This section outlines one T cell receptor (beta chain) sequence together with its context. No antigen is known for it. The protocol was immunoSEQ multiplex PCR, while the TCRdb copy is restricted to in-frame clones and leaves out a portion. The repertoire consists of about 21,000 clones, with 82% occurring once and the leading ten covering roughly 40%. This specimen comes from a study of T cell responses to AZD1222 COVID-19 vaccine. V shed 5 bases and J shed 5 bases, with 7 bases lying between them. This CDR3 comprises 12 residues. The V gene's germline CDR1 is MDHEN and CDR2 SYDVKM. Whole-study results and caveats: Clonal diversity was possibly underestimated; the donors were predominantly white British and more often female. Vaccine-associated CD4 TCRs spanned spike, dominant at 160-218 and 743-854.

Sequencing was performed on peripheral blood, taken on day 0 of AZD1222 vaccination. This sequence originates from an adult in good health. The chain combines TRBV28 with TRBJ1-5; D is undetermined. In DNA form, the CDR3 reads TGTGCCAGCAGTCTCGATCATCAGCCCCAGCATTTT. This gives the protein CASSLDHQPQHF.